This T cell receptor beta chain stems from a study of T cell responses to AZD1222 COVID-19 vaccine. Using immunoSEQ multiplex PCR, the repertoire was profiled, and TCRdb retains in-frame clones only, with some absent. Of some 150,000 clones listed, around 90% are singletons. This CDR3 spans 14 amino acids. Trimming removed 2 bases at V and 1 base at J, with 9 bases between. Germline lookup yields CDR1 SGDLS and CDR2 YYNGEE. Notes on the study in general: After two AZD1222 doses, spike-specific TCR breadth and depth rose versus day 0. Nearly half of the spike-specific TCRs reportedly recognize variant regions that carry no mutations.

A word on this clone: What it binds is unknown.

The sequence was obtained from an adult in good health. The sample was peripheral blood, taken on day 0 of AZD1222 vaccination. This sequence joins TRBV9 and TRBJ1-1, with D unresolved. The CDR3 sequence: CASSVRGENTEAFF. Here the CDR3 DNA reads TGTGCCAGCAGCGTTAGAGGTGAGAACACTGAAGCTTTCTTT.